The 8 T cell receptor beta chains presented below share a single source sample, sequenced in a study of blood T cell repertoires in COVID-19. The repertoire was sequenced with immunoSEQ multiplex PCR; TCRdb's copy has only in-frame clones and lacks some. The profile shows about 190,000 clones, roughly three quarters of them singletons. Sequencing was performed on PBMCs or T cells enriched from blood (not recorded which). The receptors stem from a woman aged 45-59 years with acute COVID-19.

This clone has more than one count but fewer than ten. The chain recombines TRBV3-1 (or the pseudogene TRBV3-2) with TRBJ1-1; D is possibly TRBD1 (6 bases). CDR1 is LGHDT, CDR2 YNNKEL, per germline (reference sequence). The V and J ends lost 1 base and 2 bases respectively, with 11 bases between them. The CDR3 extends over 15 amino acids. CDR3 in DNA: TGTGCCAGCAGCCAAGCATGGACAGTTAACACTGAAGCTTTCTTT. Its translation: CASSQAWTVNTEAFF.

This clone was counted once. This chain joins TRBV4-3 and TRBJ2-2; D is unclear. The germline gives CDR1 LGHNA, CDR2 YSLEER. Trimming took off 4 bases at V and 8 bases at J, with 20 bases between the two ends. The CDR3 extends over 16 amino acids. The CDR3 is CASSPTVSLAAGELFF. The CDR3 nucleotides are TGCGCCAGCAGCCCCACGGTCAGTTTAGCCGCGGGGGAGCTGTTTTTT.

The chain uses TRBV4-3 and TRBJ1-4, with 7 bases matching TRBD1. The CDR3 runs 16 residues. Germline V gene data show CDR1 as LGHNA and CDR2 as YSLEER. The J segment lost 8 bases and the V segment lost 1 base, leaving 10 bases of the junction unmatched. This chain's CDR3 is CASSQVWGRGTEKLFF. The CDR3 DNA reads TGCGCCAGCAGCCAAGTGTGGGGCAGGGGGACGGAAAAACTGTTTTTT.

V gene TRBV2 combines with J gene TRBJ2-1, with 13 bases lining up with TRBD2. Germline CDR1 is SNHLY and CDR2 is FYNNEI. Trimming at V came to 4 bases and at J to 9 bases, leaving 6 bases not matched to a gene. The CDR3 runs to 15 residues. CDR3 region: CASSVTSGGAGEQFF. CDR3 sequence (DNA): TGTGCCAGCAGTGTCACTAGCGGGGGGGCCGGTGAGCAGTTCTTC. The full variable domain, rest sourced from reference TRBV2 and TRBJ2-1, is EPEVTQTPSHQVTQMGQEVILRCVPISNHLYFYWYRQILGQKVEFLVSFYNNEISEKSEIFDDQFSVERPDGSNFTLKIRSTKLEDSAMYFCASSVTSGGAGEQFFGPGTRLTVL.

V gene TRBV6-5 combines with J gene TRBJ2-5, with TRBD2 identical over 13 bases. This CDR3 contains 15 residues. Trimming took 5 bases from V and 5 from J; bases not matched to a gene: 5. The germline CDR1 and CDR2 sequences are MNHEY and SVGAGI. The CDR3: CASSRLAGGTETQYF. The DNA of the CDR3 is TGTGCCAGCAGTCGACTAGCGGGGGGCACGGAGACCCAGTACTTC.

J is TRBJ2-7 and V is TRBV6-1, with D possibly TRBD2 on 6 matching bases. Germline CDR1 reads MNHNS; CDR2 reads SASEGT. V lost 3 bases, J lost 3 bases, and 15 bases lay in between. The CDR3 is made up of 15 amino acids. The DNA for the CDR3 is TGTGCCAGCAGTGAGAGGAGGGGATATCGCTACGAGCAGTACGTC. It yields the protein CASSERRGYRYEQYV.

The gene calls are TRBV5-1 and TRBJ1-1; D is uncertain. Germline V gives CDR1 SGHRS, CDR2 YFSETQ. CDR3 length equals 16 residues. V was shortened by 0 bases and J by 6 bases, with 18 bases between the two germline ends. The CDR3: CASSLDARVGSAEAFF. Here the CDR3 DNA reads TGCGCCAGCAGCTTGGACGCCCGCGTGGGGAGCGCTGAAGCTTTCTTT.

This clone appeared a single time. The V call is TRBV14, the J call TRBJ2-1, with D tentatively TRBD1 (5 bases). CDR1 is SGHDN, CDR2 FVKESK, per germline. Trimming stripped 5 bases from V and 8 bases from J, with 7 bases between. This CDR3 spans 11 amino acids. The CDR3: CASSWGDEQFF. The CDR3 DNA reads TGTGCCAGCAGCTGGGGCGATGAGCAGTTCTTC.